The present T cell receptor beta chain was sequenced within a study of blood T cell repertoires in COVID-19. Only a few counts were recorded for this clone. Generated by immunoSEQ multiplex PCR, the TCRdb table keeps only in-frame clones and is missing some. This table has 150,000 to 200,000 clones, more than 75% appearing once. Germline CDR1 ENHRY, CDR2 SYGVKD. CDR3 length equals 12 residues. Trimming removed 2 bases from V and 8 bases from J, with 9 bases in between. The sample comprised PBMCs or T cells enriched from blood (not recorded which). This clonotype originated in a woman between 50 and 59 years old with acute COVID-19. V is TRBV10-3 and J is TRBJ1-2; D gene uncertain. CDR3 sequence: CAISEDTRGYTF. CDR3 in DNA: TGTGCCATCAGTGAGGACACCCGGGGCTACACCTTC.